A selection of T cell receptor beta chains follows, all from one sample in a study of blood T cell repertoires in COVID-19. This table comes from immunoSEQ multiplex PCR, and its TCRdb copy is limited to in-frame clones, with some not included. The sample lists around 200,000 clones; about 88% were seen once. Sequences were obtained from PBMCs or T cells enriched from blood (not recorded which). Receptors originate from a woman in her 30s who had recovered from COVID-19. Each CDR3 is given with its conserved first and last residue. D genes are given only for firm matches. Part of the rows lack a size; the others show once, few, many or a class for expanded clones.

v_gene: TRBV5-5; d_gene: TRBD1; j_gene: TRBJ1-4; abundance: once; CDR3aa: CASSLGGQGNEKLFF; CDR3nt: TGTGCCAGCAGCTTGGGTGGACAGGGAAATGAAAAACTGTTTTTT
v_gene: TRBV28; d_gene: TRBD2; j_gene: TRBJ2-7; abundance: NA; CDR3aa: CASTLGTSGSFYEQYF; CDR3nt: TGTGCCAGCACCCTCGGGACTAGCGGGAGTTTTTACGAGCAGTACTTC
v_gene: TRBV19; d_gene: NA; j_gene: TRBJ1-6; abundance: NA; CDR3aa: CASSPTDRKDSPLHF; CDR3nt: TGTGCCAGTAGTCCTACCGACAGGAAAGATTCACCCCTCCACTTT
v_gene: TRBV18; d_gene: TRBD2; j_gene: TRBJ2-1; abundance: NA; CDR3aa: CASSPLASGRLDEQFF; CDR3nt: TGTGCCAGCTCACCACTGGCTAGCGGGAGGTTAGATGAGCAGTTCTTC
v_gene: TRBV19; d_gene: NA; j_gene: TRBJ1-5; abundance: NA; CDR3aa: CASSIRTVDGNQPQHF; CDR3nt: TGTGCCAGTAGTATTCGGACAGTTGATGGCAATCAGCCCCAGCATTTT
v_gene: TRBV27; d_gene: NA; j_gene: TRBJ1-6; abundance: NA; CDR3aa: CASSYWQDNSPLHF; CDR3nt: TGTGCCAGCAGTTATTGGCAGGATAATTCACCCCTCCACTTT
v_gene: TRBV6-1; d_gene: NA; j_gene: TRBJ2-3; abundance: NA; CDR3aa: CASSATTQGRLTDTQYF; CDR3nt: TGTGCCAGCAGTGCTACCACACAGGGGAGGCTCACAGATACGCAGTATTTT
v_gene: TRBV28; d_gene: TRBD1; j_gene: TRBJ2-1; abundance: NA; CDR3aa: CASSFLDRGRGEQFF; CDR3nt: TGTGCCAGCAGTTTCCTGGACAGGGGCCGGGGTGAGCAGTTCTTC
v_gene: TRBV7-9; d_gene: NA; j_gene: TRBJ1-6; abundance: few; CDR3aa: CASSLGRELSPLHF; CDR3nt: TGTGCCAGCAGCTTGGGCAGGGAACTTTCACCCCTCCACTTT
v_gene: TRBV28; d_gene: NA; j_gene: TRBJ2-2; abundance: few; CDR3aa: CASSFGTGELFF; CDR3nt: TGTGCCAGCAGTTTCGGCACCGGGGAGCTGTTTTTT
v_gene: TRBV5-1; d_gene: NA; j_gene: TRBJ1-4; abundance: NA; CDR3aa: CASSLGTVNEKLFF; CDR3nt: TGCGCCAGCAGCTTGGGCACAGTTAATGAAAAACTGTTTTTT
v_gene: TRBV10-1; d_gene: NA; j_gene: TRBJ2-3; abundance: NA; CDR3aa: CASRDSGLQYF; CDR3nt: TGCGCCAGCAGGGATTCAGGTTTACAGTATTTT
v_gene: TRBV11-2; d_gene: NA; j_gene: TRBJ1-2; abundance: NA; CDR3aa: CASSADSIYGYTF; CDR3nt: TGTGCCAGCAGCGCTGACAGCATCTATGGCTACACCTTC
v_gene: TRBV10-2; d_gene: TRBD1; j_gene: TRBJ1-1; abundance: NA; CDR3aa: CASSEWGQGRRAFF; CDR3nt: TGCGCCAGCAGTGAGTGGGGACAGGGAAGGAGAGCTTTCTTT
v_gene: TRBV28; d_gene: NA; j_gene: TRBJ2-2; abundance: NA; CDR3aa: CASTLRGTNTGELFF; CDR3nt: TGTGCCAGCACCCTTAGGGGTACGAACACCGGGGAGCTGTTTTTT
v_gene: TRBV28; d_gene: TRBD1; j_gene: TRBJ2-5; abundance: NA; CDR3aa: CASSSWGQGKETQYF; CDR3nt: TGTGCCAGCAGTTCTTGGGGACAGGGAAAAGAGACCCAGTACTTC
v_gene: TRBV6-5; d_gene: TRBD1; j_gene: TRBJ1-1; abundance: NA; CDR3aa: CASSSTGGSGNTEAFF; CDR3nt: TGTGCCAGCAGTTCGACAGGGGGATCGGGGAACACTGAAGCTTTCTTT
v_gene: TRBV19; d_gene: NA; j_gene: TRBJ1-6; abundance: once; CDR3aa: CASSPGDTYNSPLHF; CDR3nt: TGTGCCAGTAGTCCAGGGGACACCTATAATTCACCCCTCCACTTT
v_gene: TRBV28; d_gene: NA; j_gene: TRBJ1-6; abundance: NA; CDR3aa: CASSLGGSLRKQF; CDR3nt: TGTGCCAGCAGTTTAGGCGGTAGCCTACGTAAGCAATTT
v_gene: TRBV28; d_gene: TRBD1; j_gene: TRBJ1-2; abundance: NA; CDR3aa: CASSFEQGRGYTF; CDR3nt: TGTGCCAGCAGTTTCGAACAGGGGCGGGGCTACACCTTC
v_gene: TRBV5-8; d_gene: NA; j_gene: TRBJ1-2; abundance: NA; CDR3aa: CASRTVTYGYTF; CDR3nt: TGTGCCAGCCGAACAGTTACGTATGGCTACACCTTC
v_gene: TRBV28; d_gene: NA; j_gene: TRBJ1-5; abundance: few; CDR3aa: CASSSRGGDTLESQPQHF; CDR3nt: TGTGCCAGCAGTTCCCGTGGGGGGGACACCCTAGAGAGTCAGCCCCAGCATTTT
v_gene: TRBV18; d_gene: TRBD2; j_gene: TRBJ2-1; abundance: NA; CDR3aa: CASSSGTSGRNEQFF; CDR3nt: TGTGCCAGCTCGTCCGGGACTAGCGGGAGAAATGAGCAGTTCTTC
v_gene: TRBV15; d_gene: TRBD1; j_gene: TRBJ2-7; abundance: NA; CDR3aa: CATSRVRGRGPDEQYF; CDR3nt: TGTGCCACCAGCAGAGTTCGAGGCAGGGGGCCTGACGAGCAGTACTTC
v_gene: TRBV24-1; d_gene: TRBD1; j_gene: TRBJ2-1; abundance: NA; CDR3aa: CATSDLRDSYNEQFF; CDR3nt: TGTGCCACCAGTGATTTGCGGGACAGCTACAATGAGCAGTTCTTC
v_gene: TRBV28; d_gene: NA; j_gene: TRBJ2-7; abundance: NA; CDR3aa: CASRAKGGAREQYF; CDR3nt: TGTGCCAGCAGAGCCAAGGGGGGGGCGCGGGAGCAGTACTTC